The TCR beta chain under discussion was sequenced for a study of human T cells and chemical hapten exposure. This sample's time point: patch test 2, 6 weeks after DPC sensitization. As for treatment: therapeutic diphenylcyclopropenone sensitization with weekly scalp DPC. This clonotype was recorded many times. Antigen specificity is unknown. A single record per CDR3 protein comes from TCRdb applying MiXCR to the RACE reads. The table records about 400,000 distinct CDR3 sequences, just under 6.5% of them present only once. Study-wide findings and caveats: No shift was seen in TCRs above 1 in 1000 frequency with DPC sensitization.

Deletions cut 1 base from V and 3 bases from J, with 13 bases between. Per germline, CDR1 MNHNS and CDR2 SASEGT. There are 16 residues in the CDR3. The sequence was obtained from a woman between 18 and 30 years old with alopecia areata. Some clones in this sample may be carry-over from other donors' samples. The chain carries TRBV6-1 and TRBJ1-5; tentatively, D is TRBD1 (5 bases). Specimen: whole blood, collected in connection with sensitization to the hapten diphenylcyclopropenone (DPC). The chain's CDR3 is CASSEETGHFNQPQHF. The CDR3, as DNA: TGTGCCAGCAGTGAAGAGACTGGACACTTCAATCAGCCCCAGCATTTT.